The 21 T cell receptor beta chains given below trace back to one sample, sequenced in a study of T cell responses to AZD1222 COVID-19 vaccine. Some clones are missing from TCRdb's copy, which holds only in-frame ones; the method was immunoSEQ multiplex PCR. This table holds fewer than 200,000 clones, 88% found once. The material sequenced was peripheral blood, taken 28 days after the second AZD1222 dose. The receptors here all came from an adult who received the AZD1222 COVID-19 vaccine.

On this clone itself: This specimen includes other DNA sequences encoding the same CDR3. The chain links TRBV5-1 to TRBJ2-7, with 12 positions matching TRBD2. V lost 3 bases to trimming and J lost 5 bases; unmatched junction nucleotides: 3. The CDR3 spans 14 residues. Germline V lookup: CDR1 SGHRS, CDR2 YFSETQ. The CDR3: CASSSGLAGNEQYF. The DNA for the CDR3 is TGCGCCAGCAGCTCCGGACTAGCGGGAAACGAGCAGTACTTC.

The gene calls are TRBV5-6 and TRBJ1-2; D gene uncertain. This CDR3 comprises 14 residues. In germline, CDR1 is SGHDT, CDR2 YYEEEE. Trimming removed 2 bases at V and 3 bases at J, with 11 bases between. In nucleotides, the CDR3 is TGTGCCAGCAGCTTTAAAGGGTCCCACTATGGCTACACCTTC. Protein sequence: CASSFKGSHYGYTF.

V is TRBV5-1 and J is TRBJ2-1; the match to TRBD2 covers 11 bases. Looked up from germline, CDR1 is SGHRS and CDR2 is YFSETQ. The ends lost 0 bases at V and 2 bases at J; junction bases unmatched: 1. The CDR3 runs to 16 residues. CDR3 protein: CASSLGLAGTYNEQFF. CDR3 coding DNA: TGCGCCAGCAGCTTGGGACTAGCGGGGACCTACAATGAGCAGTTCTTC.

A single count supports this clone. The CDR3 DNA is TGCAGTGCTAGTTTGGGATCCGGGGGGTGGTACGAGCAGTACTTC. It codes for CSASLGSGGWYEQYF. The chain joins TRBV20-1 to TRBJ2-7, with 7 bases lining up with TRBD2. With 3 bases clipped from V and 4 bases from J, the junction kept 12 bases outside the gene matches. This CDR3 has 15 amino acids. Per germline, CDR1 DFQATT and CDR2 SNEGSKA (reference sequence).

The chain joins TRBV5-4 to TRBJ2-5; 7 bases fit TRBD2. The CDR3 loop spans 14 amino acids. V dropped 3 bases and J dropped 4; count of bases not matched to a gene: 6. CDR1 is SGHNT and CDR2 is YYREEE in the germline V gene (reference sequence). CDR3 nucleotides: TGTGCCAGCAGCTCAACGGGACTACGAGAGACCCAGTACTTC. This sequence encodes CASSSTGLRETQYF. The complete variable domain, with remaining parts taken from reference TRBV5-4 and TRBJ2-5, reads ETGVTQSPTHLIKTRGQQVTLRCSSQSGHNTVSWYQQALGQGPQFIFQYYREEENGRGNFPPRFSGLQFPNYSSELNVNALELDDSALYLCASSSTGLRETQYFGPGTRLLVL.

The chain joins TRBV2 to TRBJ2-7; 9 positions agree with TRBD1. The germline V gene has CDR1 SNHLY and CDR2 FYNNEI. V trimming: 4 bases; J trimming: 4 bases; junction bases outside the gene matches: 8. This CDR3 has 15 residues. The CDR3: CASSVPGQGTYEQYF. CDR3 coding DNA: TGTGCCAGCAGTGTTCCGGGACAGGGTACGTACGAGCAGTACTTC. Combining the CDR3 with reference TRBV2 and TRBJ2-7 gives the whole variable domain EPEVTQTPSHQVTQMGQEVILRCVPISNHLYFYWYRQILGQKVEFLVSFYNNEISEKSEIFDDQFSVERPDGSNFTLKIRSTKLEDSAMYFCASSVPGQGTYEQYFGPGTRLTVT.

The chain couples TRBV28 to TRBJ1-2; D remains unclear. V lost 4 bases and J 2 bases, leaving 14 bases between the germline ends. The germline gives CDR1 MDHEN, CDR2 SYDVKM. The CDR3 contains 15 residues. For the CDR3, the DNA is TGTGCCAGCAGTTCACGATCGACTGGCAACTATGGCTACACCTTC. Translated, it gives CASSSRSTGNYGYTF.

This sequence joins TRBV7-9 and TRBJ2-7; D not resolved. CDR1 SEHNR and CDR2 FQNEAQ come from the germline V gene (reference sequence). The ends were cut back, 5 bases at V and 6 bases at J, with 17 bases in the middle. The CDR3 has 14 residues. For the CDR3, the DNA is TGTGCCAGCAGCCCCCAAATTCAGTATTCCGAGCAGTACTTC. Translation gives CASSPQIQYSEQYF.

The V gene is TRBV19, the J gene TRBJ1-1, with a tentative D call TRBD1 (5 bases). Germline values: CDR1 LNHDA, CDR2 SQIVND (reference sequence). V was shortened by 3 bases and J by 5 bases, with 13 bases between the two germline ends. The CDR3 runs to 14 residues. CDR3 amino acids: CASSIRRGGTEAFF. The CDR3 DNA sequence: TGTGCCAGTAGTATTCGGAGGGGCGGTACTGAAGCTTTCTTT.

V is TRBV5-6 and J is TRBJ2-5; the D is unclear. The V and J ends lost 1 base and 5 bases respectively, with 12 bases between them. The germline V gene encodes CDR1 SGHDT and CDR2 YYEEEE. The CDR3 extends over 14 amino acids. The CDR3 here is CASSLSVLGETQYF. The CDR3 DNA reads TGTGCCAGCAGCTTGTCGGTTCTGGGGGAGACCCAGTACTTC.

The chain carries TRBV28 and TRBJ2-2; 15 positions match TRBD2. Germline CDR1 and CDR2: MDHEN and SYDVKM. This CDR3 is 18 amino acids long. The V segment lost 4 bases and the J segment 4 bases; nucleotides outside the gene matches: 7. CDR3 in amino acids: CASSSGLAGGPVTGELFF. Written as DNA, the CDR3 is TGTGCCAGCAGTTCGGGACTAGCGGGAGGTCCGGTCACCGGGGAGCTGTTTTTT.

V gene TRBV4-2 combines with J gene TRBJ2-7; D is perhaps TRBD1 (6 bases). V lost 8 bases and J 2 bases, leaving 10 bases between the germline ends. Germline V gene sequence: CDR1 LGHNA, CDR2 YNFKEQ. CDR3 length equals 12 residues. The CDR3 DNA sequence: TGTGCCAGCGTGGGGGCCACCTACGAGCAGTACTTC. Amino acids: CASVGATYEQYF.

The V gene is TRBV7-3, the J gene TRBJ1-6; D is unresolved. V lost 2 bases and J 10 bases, leaving 9 bases between the germline ends. The CDR3 sequence is 13 residues long. Germline CDR1 and CDR2: SGHTA and FQGTGA. This CDR3 reads CASSLRTDSPLHF. Here the CDR3 DNA reads TGTGCCAGCAGCTTACGTACCGACTCACCCCTCCACTTT. Full variable domain (rest looked up from reference TRBV7-3 and TRBJ1-6): GAGVSQTPSNKVTEKGKYVELRCDPISGHTALYWYRQSLGQGPEFLIYFQGTGAADDSGLPNDRFFAVRPEGSVSTLKIQRTERGDSAVYLCASSLRTDSPLHFGNGTRLTVT.

This chain uses TRBV3-1 (or the pseudogene TRBV3-2) with TRBJ2-7; 8 positions agree with TRBD2. The CDR3 length is 16 residues. Germline CDR1 reads LGHDT; CDR2 reads YNNKEL (reference sequence). The trim removed 4 bases at V and 3 bases at J, leaving 11 bases unmatched. The CDR3 loop is CASSLVTSGSLYEQYF. The DNA of the CDR3 is TGTGCCAGCAGCCTAGTTACGAGCGGGAGCCTCTACGAGCAGTACTTC.

The chain joins TRBV28 to TRBJ2-7, with D unresolved. Between the trimmed V and J ends, which lost 6 bases and 10 bases, there was a span of 13 bases. Germline loops: CDR1 MDHEN, CDR2 SYDVKM. The CDR3 has 11 amino acids. As DNA, the CDR3 is TGTGCCAGCAGCGCGAAGTTCGAACAGTACTTC. Translation: CASSAKFEQYF.

The genes are TRBV4-3 and TRBJ2-5; 8 bases map to TRBD2. The V segment lost 4 bases and the J segment 4 bases; nucleotides outside the gene matches: 5. This CDR3 has 14 amino acids. CDR1 and CDR2 (germline): LGHNA, YSLEER. The CDR3 DNA reads as TGCGCCAGCAGCCTGAGCGGGAGCGGAGAGACCCAGTACTTC. Translation: CASSLSGSGETQYF.

The CDR3 region is CASRGESYEQYF. CDR3 in DNA: TGCGCCAGCCGGGGGGAGTCCTACGAGCAGTACTTC. The rearrangement uses TRBV10-1 and TRBJ2-7, with 7 bases fitting TRBD2. The CDR3 is 12 amino acids. Germline loops: CDR1 WNHNN, CDR2 SYGVQD (reference sequence). V dropped 8 bases and J dropped 1; count of bases not matched to a gene: 2.

The V call is TRBV7-2, the J call TRBJ1-4; D possibly corresponds to TRBD1 (6 bases). Trimming shortened V by 3 bases and J by 8 bases, and 16 bases separated the two germline ends. The CDR3 covers 15 residues. Germline CDR1 and CDR2: SGHTA and FQGNSA. CDR3 protein: CASSFQGAGGEKLFF. CDR3 sequence (DNA): TGTGCCAGCAGCTTTCAGGGAGCCGGGGGCGAAAAACTGTTTTTT.

This clone has just one count. The sample has other DNA sequences that encode this CDR3 too. This chain uses TRBV10-3 with TRBJ2-5; D is possibly TRBD1 or TRBD2 (5 bases each). CDR3 length equals 12 residues. Germline V lookup: CDR1 ENHRY, CDR2 SYGVKD. The ends were cut back, 3 bases at V and 5 bases at J, with 7 bases in the middle. In DNA form, the CDR3 reads TGTGCCATCAGTGACAGGGAGGAGACCCAGTACTTC. Translation: CAISDREETQYF.

This chain joins TRBV3-1 (or the pseudogene TRBV3-2) and TRBJ2-2; TRBD1 matches 9 bases. The length of the CDR3 is 16 residues. Germline V CDR1 and CDR2: LGHDT, YNNKEL (reference sequence). Losses at the gene ends were 1 base for V and 6 bases for J; bases not matched to a gene: 6. The CDR3 spells CASSQGTGELAGELFF. DNA for the CDR3: TGTGCCAGCAGCCAAGGGACAGGGGAATTAGCCGGGGAGCTGTTTTTT.

The gene calls are TRBV28 and TRBJ1-2; possibly TRBD1 for D (5 bases). From germline, CDR1 is MDHEN and CDR2 SYDVKM. With 8 bases removed from V and 8 bases from J, the gap between germline ends came to 9 bases. The CDR3 runs to 10 residues. The CDR3 region has the DNA TGTGCCAGCGAGGGGAGAGGCTACACCTTC. This encodes CASEGRGYTF.